This T cell receptor (beta chain) stems from a study of cytomegalovirus exposure and HLA in healthy donors. Study overall: In terms of ancestry, the Caucasian-associated cluster contained around four fifths of the roughly 400 genotyped donors. General study results and limits: Compared with the roughly 700-donor mean, an Asian-associated ancestry cluster reportedly had fewer N-insertions, according to a later analysis.

Notes on this clone: As yet, its antigen is unknown.

The PCR had 60 Vbeta and 13 Jbeta primers. Some clones are missing from TCRdb's copy, which holds only in-frame ones; the method was immunoSEQ multiplex PCR. Its clone listing holds 200,000 or so clones. Germline CDR1 MNHEY, CDR2 SVGAGI. V was cut by 7 bases and J by 0 bases, with 9 bases left in between. The CDR3 is 14 amino acids. This TCR was recovered from a boy aged 5-17 years in good health and CMV-seronegative. V and J are TRBV6-5 and TRBJ2-2; D might be TRBD1 (6 bases). The sequenced material came from PBMCs. CDR3 in amino acids: CASKSGANTGELFF. The CDR3 nucleotides are TGTGCCAGCAAATCAGGGGCGAACACCGGGGAGCTGTTTTTT.